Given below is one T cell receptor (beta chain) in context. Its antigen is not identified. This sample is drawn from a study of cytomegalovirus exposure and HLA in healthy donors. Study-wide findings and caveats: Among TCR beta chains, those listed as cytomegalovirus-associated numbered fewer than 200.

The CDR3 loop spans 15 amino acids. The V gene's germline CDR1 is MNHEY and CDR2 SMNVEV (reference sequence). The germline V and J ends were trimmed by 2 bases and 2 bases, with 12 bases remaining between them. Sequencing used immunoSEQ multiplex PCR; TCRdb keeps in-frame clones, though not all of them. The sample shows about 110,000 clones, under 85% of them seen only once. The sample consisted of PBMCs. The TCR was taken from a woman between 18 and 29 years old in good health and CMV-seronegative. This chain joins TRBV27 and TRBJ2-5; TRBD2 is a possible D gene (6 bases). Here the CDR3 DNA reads TGTGCCAGCAGTTTAGTGGGGGGAACTCAAGAGACCCAGTACTTC. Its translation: CASSLVGGTQETQYF.